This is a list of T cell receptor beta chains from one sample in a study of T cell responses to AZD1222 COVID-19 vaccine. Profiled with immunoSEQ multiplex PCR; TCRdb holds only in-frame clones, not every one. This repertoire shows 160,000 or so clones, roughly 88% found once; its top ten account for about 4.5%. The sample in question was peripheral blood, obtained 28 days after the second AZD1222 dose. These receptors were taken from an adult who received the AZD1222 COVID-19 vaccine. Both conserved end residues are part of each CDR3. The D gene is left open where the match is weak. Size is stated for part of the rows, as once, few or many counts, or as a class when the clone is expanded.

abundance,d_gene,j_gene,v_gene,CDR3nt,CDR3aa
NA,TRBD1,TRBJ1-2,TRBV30,TGTGCCTGGAGTAGAACGGGACAGGGAACCTATGGCTACACCTTC,CAWSRTGQGTYGYTF
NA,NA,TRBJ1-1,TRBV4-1,TGCGCCAGCAGCCAAGAAGGGGCGTTCAGCACTGAAGCTTTCTTT,CASSQEGAFSTEAFF
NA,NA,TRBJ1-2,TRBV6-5,TGTGCCACCTTACTTGGGGCCCGCGACAGCTATGGCTACACCTTC,CATLLGARDSYGYTF
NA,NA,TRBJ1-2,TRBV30,TGTGCCTGGAGTACCAGGGGACGCGGCTACACCTTC,CAWSTRGRGYTF
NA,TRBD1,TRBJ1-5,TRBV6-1,TGTGCCAGCAGTGACCTGGTGACAGGGCTTAATCAGCCCCAGCATTTT,CASSDLVTGLNQPQHF
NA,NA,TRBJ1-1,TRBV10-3,TGTGCCATCAGTGAGAACAGACCCACTGAAGCTTTCTTT,CAISENRPTEAFF
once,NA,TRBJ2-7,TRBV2,TGTGCCAGCAGTGGGGCCGGCCGGGACTCCTACGAGCAGTACTTC,CASSGAGRDSYEQYF
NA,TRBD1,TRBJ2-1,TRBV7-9,TGTGCCAGCAGCTTATGGGGACAGACCTCCTACAATGAGCAGTTCTTC,CASSLWGQTSYNEQFF
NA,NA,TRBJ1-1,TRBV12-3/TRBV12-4,TGTGCCAGCAGTCTCGGGGCCCGAGGGGCTTTCTTT,CASSLGARGAFF
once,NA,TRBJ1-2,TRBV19,TGTGCCAGTAGTAAAGGAGATGCTAACTATGGCTCCGTCACCAGCTACACCTTC,CASSKGDANYGSVTSYTF
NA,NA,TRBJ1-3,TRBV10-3,TGTGCCATCAGGGGGGACGGGAGCTCTGGAAACACCATATATTTT,CAIRGDGSSGNTIYF
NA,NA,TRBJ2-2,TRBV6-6,TGTGCCAGCAGTTCGAGCCTGAACACCGGGGAGCTGTTTTTT,CASSSSLNTGELFF
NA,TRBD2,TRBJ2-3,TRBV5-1,TGCGCCACCAGGGGGACTAGCGGGGAAGATACGCAGTATTTT,CATRGTSGEDTQYF
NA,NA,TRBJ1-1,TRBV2,TGTGCCAGCAGTGCTGACAGTAACACTGAAGCTTTCTTT,CASSADSNTEAFF
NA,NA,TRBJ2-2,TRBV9,TGTGCCAGCACGGCTAGCATCACCGGGGAGCTGTTTTTT,CASTASITGELFF
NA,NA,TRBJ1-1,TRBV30,TGTGCCTGGCTCGTGGGCACTGAAGCTTTCTTT,CAWLVGTEAFF
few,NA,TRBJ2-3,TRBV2,TGTGCCAGCTACAGGGAAGTGAGCACAGATACGCAGTATTTT,CASYREVSTDTQYF
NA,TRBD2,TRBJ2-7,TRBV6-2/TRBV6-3,TGTGCCAGCAGTTACCCCCGGACTAGGGATCCCTACGAGCAGTACTTC,CASSYPRTRDPYEQYF
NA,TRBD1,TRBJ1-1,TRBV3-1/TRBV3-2,TGTGCCAGCAGCCAAATGGGACAGGGGGCGGGGAACACTGAAGCTTTCTTT,CASSQMGQGAGNTEAFF
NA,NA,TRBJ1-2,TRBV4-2,TGTGCCAGCAGCCAAGAAGGACCTGGCTACACCTTC,CASSQEGPGYTF
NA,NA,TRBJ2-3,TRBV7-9,TGTGCCAGCAGCTTAGTGGGGGGGGCTAGCACAGATACGCAGTATTTT,CASSLVGGASTDTQYF
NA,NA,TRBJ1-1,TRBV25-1,TGTGCCAGCAGGGGGGGCACTGAAGCTTTCTTT,CASRGGTEAFF
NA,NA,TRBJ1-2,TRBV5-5,TGTGCCAGCAGCTTCGTCGTCGGTGGCTACACCTTC,CASSFVVGGYTF
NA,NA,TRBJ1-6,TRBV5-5,TGTGCCAGCAGCCCTTCTGGGACATCGGATTCACCCCTCCACTTT,CASSPSGTSDSPLHF
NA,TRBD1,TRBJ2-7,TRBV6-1,TGTGCCAGCAGTGAAAGCTTAGGGACAGGGGGCTCCTACGAGCAGTACTTC,CASSESLGTGGSYEQYF
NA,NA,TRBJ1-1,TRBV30,TGTGCCTGGAGGGCGGGACACGACAACACTGAAGCTTTCTTT,CAWRAGHDNTEAFF
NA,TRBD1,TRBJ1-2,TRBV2,TGTGCCACCCAATCACAGGGGGCGGGAACCTATGGCTACACCTTC,CATQSQGAGTYGYTF
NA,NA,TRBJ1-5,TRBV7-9,TGTGCCAGCAGCTTAGACGACGGGCATCAGCCCCAGCATTTT,CASSLDDGHQPQHF
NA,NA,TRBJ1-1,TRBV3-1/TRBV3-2,TGTGCCAGCAGCCAAACGAACACTGAAGCTTTCTTT,CASSQTNTEAFF
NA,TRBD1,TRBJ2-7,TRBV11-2,TGTGCCAGCAGTCGGGACAGGGTCTACGAGCAGTACTTC,CASSRDRVYEQYF
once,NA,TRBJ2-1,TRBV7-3,TGTGCCAGCAGCTCGGGACCTACGGAGCAGTTCTTC,CASSSGPTEQFF
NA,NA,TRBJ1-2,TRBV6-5,TGTGCCAGCAGTCAGACCGGGACACGGACGATAGGCTACACCTTC,CASSQTGTRTIGYTF
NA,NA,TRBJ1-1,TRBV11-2,TGTGCCAGCAGTATTCAGACCACTGAAGCTTTCTTT,CASSIQTTEAFF
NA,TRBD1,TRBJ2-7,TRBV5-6,TGTGCCAGCAGATCGACAGGGGGCGAAGAGCAGTACTTC,CASRSTGGEEQYF
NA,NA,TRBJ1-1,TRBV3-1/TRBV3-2,TGTGCCAGCAGCCAAGGCGGGGGGGCTTTCTTT,CASSQGGGAFF
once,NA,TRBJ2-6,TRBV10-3,TGTGCCATCAGTCAACCTCAGGGCATCCCTACTGGGGCCAACGTCCTGACTTTC,CAISQPQGIPTGANVLTF